This T cell receptor (beta chain) was sequenced for a study of response to subunit inactivated influenza vaccine. Notes on the study in general: It was suggested by the authors that few new T cells are recruited by each seasonal influenza vaccination.

TCRdb reanalysed the RT-PCR reads using MiXCR and keeps one entry per CDR3 protein. The repertoire holds a few hundred thousand distinct CDR3 sequences, with more than 7% as singletons. This CDR3 region has 14 residues. V was cut by 4 bases and J by 8 bases, with 17 bases left in between. Germline V gene data show CDR1 as LGHNA and CDR2 as YSLEER. Points on this clonotype: The antigen is not known.

This TCR was recovered from a man between 50 and 75 years old who received an inactivated influenza vaccine. The chain couples TRBV4-3 to TRBJ1-2; weak D call: TRBD1 (6 bases). The material sequenced was PBMCs from blood, taken less than 30 months after vaccination. Here the CDR3 reads CASSPWTADVGYTF. Written as DNA, the CDR3 is TGCGCCAGCAGCCCCTGGACAGCGGATGTAGGCTACACCTTC.